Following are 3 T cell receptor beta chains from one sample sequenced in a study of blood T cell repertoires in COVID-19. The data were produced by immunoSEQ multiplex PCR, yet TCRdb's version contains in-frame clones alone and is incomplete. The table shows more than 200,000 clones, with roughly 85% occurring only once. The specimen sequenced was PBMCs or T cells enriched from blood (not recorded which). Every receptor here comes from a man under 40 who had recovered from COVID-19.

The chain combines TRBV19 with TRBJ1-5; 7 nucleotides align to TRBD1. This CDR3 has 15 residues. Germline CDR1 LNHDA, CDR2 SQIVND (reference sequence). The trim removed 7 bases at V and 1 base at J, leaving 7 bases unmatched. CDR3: CASTIQGLSNQPQHF. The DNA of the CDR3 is TGTGCCAGTACCATACAGGGGTTAAGCAATCAGCCCCAGCATTTT. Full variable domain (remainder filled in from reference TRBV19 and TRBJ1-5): DGGITQSPKYLFRKEGQNVTLSCEQNLNHDAMYWYRQDPGQGLRLIYYSQIVNDFQKGDIAEGYSVSREKKESFPLTVTSAQKNPTAFYLCASTIQGLSNQPQHFGDGTRLSIL.

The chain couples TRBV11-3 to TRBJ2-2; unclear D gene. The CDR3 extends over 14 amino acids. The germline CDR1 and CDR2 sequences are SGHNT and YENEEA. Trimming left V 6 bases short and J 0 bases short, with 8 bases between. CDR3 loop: CASRNGSNTGELFF. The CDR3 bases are TGTGCCAGCAGAAACGGTTCGAACACCGGGGAGCTGTTTTTT.

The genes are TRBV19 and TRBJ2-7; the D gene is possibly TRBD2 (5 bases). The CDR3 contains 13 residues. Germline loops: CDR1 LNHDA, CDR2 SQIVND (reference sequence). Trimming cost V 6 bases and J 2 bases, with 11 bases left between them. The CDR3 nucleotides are TGTGCCAGTAGCCCCGGGGTTACCTACGAGCAGTACTTC. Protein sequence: CASSPGVTYEQYF.